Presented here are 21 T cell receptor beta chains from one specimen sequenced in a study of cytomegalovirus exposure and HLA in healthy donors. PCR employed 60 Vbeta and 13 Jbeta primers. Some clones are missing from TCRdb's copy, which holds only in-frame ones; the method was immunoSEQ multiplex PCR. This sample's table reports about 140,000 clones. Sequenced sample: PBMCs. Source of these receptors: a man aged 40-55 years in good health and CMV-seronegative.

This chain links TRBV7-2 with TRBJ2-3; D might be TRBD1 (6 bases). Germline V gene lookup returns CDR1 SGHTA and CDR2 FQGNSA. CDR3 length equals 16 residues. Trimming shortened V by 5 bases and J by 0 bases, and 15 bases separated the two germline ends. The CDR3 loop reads CASSPPGHLSTDTQYF. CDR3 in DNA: TGTGCCAGCAGCCCCCCGGGACACCTTAGCACAGATACGCAGTATTTT.

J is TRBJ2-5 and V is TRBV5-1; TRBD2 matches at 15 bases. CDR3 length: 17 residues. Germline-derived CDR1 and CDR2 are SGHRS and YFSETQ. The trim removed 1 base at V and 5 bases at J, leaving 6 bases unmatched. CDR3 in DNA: TGCGCCAGCAGCTTGAAGACCGGACTAGCGGGGGGGGAGACCCAGTACTTC. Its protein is CASSLKTGLAGGETQYF.

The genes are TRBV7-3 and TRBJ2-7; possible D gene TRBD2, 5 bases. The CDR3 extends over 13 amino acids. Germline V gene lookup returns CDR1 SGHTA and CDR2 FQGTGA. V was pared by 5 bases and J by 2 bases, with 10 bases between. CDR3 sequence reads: CASSPDGAYEQYF. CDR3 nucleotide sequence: TGTGCCAGCAGCCCCGACGGGGCCTACGAGCAGTACTTC. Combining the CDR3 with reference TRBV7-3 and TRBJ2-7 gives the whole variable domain GAGVSQTPSNKVTEKGKYVELRCDPISGHTALYWYRQSLGQGPEFLIYFQGTGAADDSGLPNDRFFAVRPEGSVSTLKIQRTERGDSAVYLCASSPDGAYEQYFGPGTRLTVT.

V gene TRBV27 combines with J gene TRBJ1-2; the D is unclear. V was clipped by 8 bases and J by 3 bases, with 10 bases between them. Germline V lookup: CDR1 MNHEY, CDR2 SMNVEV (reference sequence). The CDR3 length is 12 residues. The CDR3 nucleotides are TGTGCCAGCGGTACAGTGGACTATGGCTACACCTTC. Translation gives CASGTVDYGYTF.

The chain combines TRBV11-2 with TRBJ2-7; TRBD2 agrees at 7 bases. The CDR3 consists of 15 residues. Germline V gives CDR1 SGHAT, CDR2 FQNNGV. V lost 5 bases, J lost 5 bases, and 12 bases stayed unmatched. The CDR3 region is CASSPLGTTAHEQYF. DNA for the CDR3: TGTGCCAGCAGCCCACTCGGGACTACGGCCCACGAGCAGTACTTC.

This chain's CDR3 is CASSQSPSSPLHF. The CDR3 nucleotides are TGTGCCAGCAGCCAAAGTCCGAGCTCACCCCTCCACTTT. The chain is built from TRBV11-2 and TRBJ1-6; D unclear. The V and J ends lost 5 bases and 10 bases respectively, with 12 bases between them. The CDR3 runs 13 residues. CDR1 is SGHAT and CDR2 is FQNNGV in the germline V gene. The variable domain in full, completed from reference TRBV11-2 and TRBJ1-6, reads EAGVAQSPRYKIIEKRQSVAFWCNPISGHATLYWYQQILGQGPKLLIQFQNNGVVDDSQLPKDRFSAERLKGVDSTLKIQPAKLEDSAVYLCASSQSPSSPLHFGNGTRLTVT.

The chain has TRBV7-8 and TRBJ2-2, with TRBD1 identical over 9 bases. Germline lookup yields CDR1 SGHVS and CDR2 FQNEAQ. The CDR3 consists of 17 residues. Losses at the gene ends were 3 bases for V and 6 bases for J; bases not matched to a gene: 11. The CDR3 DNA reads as TGTGCCAGCAGCTTGAGGTCGGGACAGGGAGGACCCGGGGAGCTGTTTTTT. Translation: CASSLRSGQGGPGELFF.

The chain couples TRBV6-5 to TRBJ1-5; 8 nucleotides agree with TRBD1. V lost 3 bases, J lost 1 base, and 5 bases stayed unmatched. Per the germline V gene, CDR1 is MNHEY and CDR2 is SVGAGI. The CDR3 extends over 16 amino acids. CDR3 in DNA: TGTGCCAGCAGTTATTCAGGACAGGGAAGCAATCAGCCCCAGCATTTT. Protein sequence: CASSYSGQGSNQPQHF.

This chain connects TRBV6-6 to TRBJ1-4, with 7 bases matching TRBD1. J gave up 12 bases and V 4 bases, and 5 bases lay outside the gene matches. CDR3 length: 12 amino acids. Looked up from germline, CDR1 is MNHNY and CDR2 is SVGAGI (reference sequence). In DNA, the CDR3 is TGTGCCAGCAGTTTACAGGGGTTGGAACTGTTTTTT. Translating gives CASSLQGLELFF.

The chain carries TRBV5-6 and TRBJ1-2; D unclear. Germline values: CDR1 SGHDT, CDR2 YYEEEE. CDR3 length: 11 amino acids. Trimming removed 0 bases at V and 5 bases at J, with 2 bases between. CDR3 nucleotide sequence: TGTGCCAGCAGCTTGGCATATGGCTACACCTTC. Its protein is CASSLAYGYTF.

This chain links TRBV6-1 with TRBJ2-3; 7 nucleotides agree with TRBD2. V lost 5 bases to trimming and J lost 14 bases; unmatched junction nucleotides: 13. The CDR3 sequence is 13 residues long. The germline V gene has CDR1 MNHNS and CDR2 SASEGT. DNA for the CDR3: TGTGCCAGCAGTCCTAGCTTCGTAATAGCGGGGTATTTT. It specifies CASSPSFVIAGYF.

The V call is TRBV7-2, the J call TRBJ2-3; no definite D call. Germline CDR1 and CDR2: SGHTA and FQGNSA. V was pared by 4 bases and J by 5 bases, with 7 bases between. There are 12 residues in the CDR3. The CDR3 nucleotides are TGTGCCAGCAGCTCCCTGAGAGATACGCAGTATTTT. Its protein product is CASSSLRDTQYF.

The CDR3 protein is CASRKGVVGQPQHF. Here the CDR3 DNA reads TGTGCCAGCAGGAAAGGGGTAGTGGGTCAGCCCCAGCATTTT. V and J are TRBV28 and TRBJ1-5, with a tentative D call TRBD1 (5 bases). Germline V lookup: CDR1 MDHEN, CDR2 SYDVKM. Trimming stripped 6 bases from V and 6 bases from J, with 15 bases between. The CDR3 consists of 14 residues.

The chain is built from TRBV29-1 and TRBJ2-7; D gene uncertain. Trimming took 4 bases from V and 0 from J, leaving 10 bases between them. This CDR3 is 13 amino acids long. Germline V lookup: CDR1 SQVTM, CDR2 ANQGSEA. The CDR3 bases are TGCAGCGTTGTCGAGGTCAGCTCCTACGAGCAGTACTTC. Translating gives CSVVEVSSYEQYF.

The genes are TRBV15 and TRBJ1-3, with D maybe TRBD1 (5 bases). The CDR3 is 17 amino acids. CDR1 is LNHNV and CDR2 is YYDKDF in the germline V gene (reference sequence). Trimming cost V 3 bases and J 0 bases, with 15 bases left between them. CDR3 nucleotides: TGTGCCACCAGCAGGGGGGGGGTCATTAGCTCTGGAAACACCATATATTTT. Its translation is CATSRGGVISSGNTIYF.

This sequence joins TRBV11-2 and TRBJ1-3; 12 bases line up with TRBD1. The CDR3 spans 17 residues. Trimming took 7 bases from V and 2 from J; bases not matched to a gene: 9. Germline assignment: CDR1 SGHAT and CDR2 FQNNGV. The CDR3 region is CASNLGTGGIAGNTIYF. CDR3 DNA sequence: TGTGCCAGCAATCTGGGGACAGGGGGCATTGCTGGAAACACCATATATTTT. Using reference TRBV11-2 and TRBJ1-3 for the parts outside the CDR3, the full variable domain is EAGVAQSPRYKIIEKRQSVAFWCNPISGHATLYWYQQILGQGPKLLIQFQNNGVVDDSQLPKDRFSAERLKGVDSTLKIQPAKLEDSAVYLCASNLGTGGIAGNTIYFGEGSWLTVV.

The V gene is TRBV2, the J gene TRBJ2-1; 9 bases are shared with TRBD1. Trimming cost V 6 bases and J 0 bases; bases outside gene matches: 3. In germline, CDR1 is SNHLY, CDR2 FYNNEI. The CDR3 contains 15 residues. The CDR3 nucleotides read TGTGCCAGCAGCTCGGACAGGGGCTCCTACAATGAGCAGTTCTTC. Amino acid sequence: CASSSDRGSYNEQFF.

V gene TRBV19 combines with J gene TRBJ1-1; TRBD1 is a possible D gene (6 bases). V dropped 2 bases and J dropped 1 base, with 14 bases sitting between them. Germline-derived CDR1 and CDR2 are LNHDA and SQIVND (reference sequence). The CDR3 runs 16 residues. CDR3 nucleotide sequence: TGTGCCAGTAGTATATCTAAGGGGGTTAAGAACACTGAAGCTTTCTTT. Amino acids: CASSISKGVKNTEAFF.

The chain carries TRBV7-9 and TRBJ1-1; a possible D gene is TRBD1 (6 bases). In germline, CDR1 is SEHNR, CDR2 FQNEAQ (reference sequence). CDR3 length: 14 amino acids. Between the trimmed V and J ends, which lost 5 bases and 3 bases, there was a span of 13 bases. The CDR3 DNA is TGTGCCAGCAGCAGAACAGGGATCGACACTGAAGCTTTCTTT. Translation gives CASSRTGIDTEAFF. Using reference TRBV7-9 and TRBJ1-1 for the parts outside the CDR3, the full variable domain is DTGVSQNPRHKITKRGQNVTFRCDPISEHNRLYWYRQTLGQGPEFLTYFQNEAQLEKSRLLSDRFSAERPKGSFSTLEIQRTEQGDSAMYLCASSRTGIDTEAFFGQGTRLTVV.

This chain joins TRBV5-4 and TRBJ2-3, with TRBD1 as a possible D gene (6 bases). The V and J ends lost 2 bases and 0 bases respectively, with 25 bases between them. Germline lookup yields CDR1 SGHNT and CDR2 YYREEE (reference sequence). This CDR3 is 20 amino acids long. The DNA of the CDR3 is TGTGCCAGCAGCTTACCACTTGGGACACGAAATGAGGAGAGCACAGATACGCAGTATTTT. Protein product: CASSLPLGTRNEESTDTQYF.

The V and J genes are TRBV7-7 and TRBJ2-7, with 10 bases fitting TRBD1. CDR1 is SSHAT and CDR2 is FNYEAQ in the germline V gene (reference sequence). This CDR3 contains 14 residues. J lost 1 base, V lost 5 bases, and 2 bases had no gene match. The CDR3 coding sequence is TGTGCCAGCAGCAAGGACAGGGGGTCCTACGAGCAGTACTTC. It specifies CASSKDRGSYEQYF.